What follows describes a single TCR beta chain. The antigen it recognizes is unknown. Base quality data are lacking; no much larger clone is found one base away. V trim: 6 bases; J trim: 3 bases; unmatched bases: 14. The CDR3 covers 17 residues, taking in both the cysteine and the phenylalanine. The sequence is cut down to CDR3 DNA, 51 bases in frame from base 1. From a lookup of the germline V gene, CDR1 and CDR2 are MGHRA and YSYEKL. These data originate in a study of shared clonotypes between healthy human individuals (dated by TCRdb to about 2020). Context from the whole study: A few men and two women, aged 18 to 49 years, made up the cohort. For each donor, CD4 naive and CD4 memory were each given three plates, CD8 naive was given two plates, and CD8 memory was given one plate. The study deeply sequenced blood TCR repertoires of roughly five healthy adults to estimate repertoire size and the extent of clonotype sharing between individuals. To increase sequencing depth and limit assay-specific biases, TCR repertoire library preparation and sequencing were carried out by different laboratories using diverse techniques. Per donor, leukapheresis produced somewhere between about 0.94 and 9.5 billion PBMCs. Points the paper makes about the study in general: Based on pairwise subsampling, the degree of clonotype sharing among donors was expected to be affected by sequencing depth. Larger estimated clonotype richness was generally found for naive subsets than for memory subsets. Only blood was sampled, and tissue TCR repertoires likely differ from those in blood. Because the study included a small number of donors, the genetic and exposure-history diversity represented was limited. Even with the large sequencing depth, rarefaction of the sorted-subset datasets indicated that sequencing was incomplete. Compared with non-shared clonotypes, the clonotypes found in all four sorted-subset donors had higher generation probabilities. When several donors were compared, the shared fraction of clonotypes was about 5% for naive CD4, less than 4% for naive CD8, 2% to 2.5% for memory CD4, and 0.35% to 0.4% for memory CD8.

Using the deep immunoSEQ assay, TCR CDR3 regions were amplified from genomic DNA by multiplex PCR. Genomic DNA extracted from each cell subset was distributed evenly over all wells of several immunoSEQ 96-well plates, and each plate served as one replicate. Each replicate PCR for sorted subsets received about 180 ng genomic DNA, equal to some 32,000 T cell genomes. Purified libraries were measured with a Qubit 3.0 fluorometer, size-checked on a Bioanalyzer 2100, and measured again with the KAPA Library Quantification kit. Every immunoSEQ 96-well plate was sequenced on a dedicated single-read 150-cycle Illumina NextSeq 550 flow cell. The paper's processing steps were these. Because the immunoSEQ output held only junctional sequences and lacked quality scores, the filtering could not match the filtering applied to full-length reads. To assign V/J genes and CDR3, sequences were annotated against IMGT germline references using PyIR, a Python wrapper for IgBLAST v1.9. Any read was removed if the V/J assignment was weak (E-value above 1e-6), the CDR3 was missing, or the read contained stop codons, out-of-frame junctions, or ambiguous translated residues. A V3J clonotype was defined by an identical inferred V gene, J gene, and CDR3 amino acid sequence. The percentage overlap between two repertoires was calculated by dividing the number of shared unique clonotypes by the size of the smaller repertoire. Three approaches were used to assess repertoire richness: RTK rarefaction, the Chao1 estimator, and Recon v2.1 estimates of unobserved clonotypes. OLGA was used to compute generation probabilities for all TCRbeta clonotypes that the gDNA method yielded from a handful of donors. The table comes from immuneACCESS by way of TCRdb, which keeps in-frame sequences with V and J called. Part of the clones is missing from these tables; in studies checked, under half for an unresolved V gene and the rest for unknown reasons. V, J and clone size are taken as reported in that table, and D and trimming were inferred from the DNA itself. The sample table holds 950,000 to 1,100,000 clones, of which about 70% were seen once. Over 1.3% of the sample is held by the ten biggest clonotypes.

Donors were healthy HIV-negative adults with no recently reported acute infections or vaccinations. Every donor was a Caucasian adult living in Nashville, Tennessee, USA. Magnetic negative selection was used to enrich CD4+ T cells, after which naive cells were positively selected on CD45RA and the negative fraction became the memory subset. Blood was collected by leukapheresis, and PBMCs were isolated by Ficoll-Histopaque density gradient centrifugation and then cryopreserved in liquid nitrogen vapor phase. Purity and quantity of every magnetically sorted T cell population were checked by analytical flow cytometry. Each sorted fraction had its genomic DNA isolated and then quantified by UV absorbance on a Nanodrop 2000c.

Sequencing was done on a sample of memory CD4+ T cells sorted from blood. Reading the label with the study, this specimen's cell subset or site is: CD45RA-negative fraction. The clonotype comes from a man aged 18-30 years in good health. Rearrangement joined TRBV4-1 to TRBJ1-5; TRBD1 agrees with 7 junctional bases. DNA sequence: TGCGCCAGCAGACCAGGGGGGCAAGAGAGGGACAATCAGCCCCAGCATTTT. Its product reads: CASRPGGQERDNQPQHF.